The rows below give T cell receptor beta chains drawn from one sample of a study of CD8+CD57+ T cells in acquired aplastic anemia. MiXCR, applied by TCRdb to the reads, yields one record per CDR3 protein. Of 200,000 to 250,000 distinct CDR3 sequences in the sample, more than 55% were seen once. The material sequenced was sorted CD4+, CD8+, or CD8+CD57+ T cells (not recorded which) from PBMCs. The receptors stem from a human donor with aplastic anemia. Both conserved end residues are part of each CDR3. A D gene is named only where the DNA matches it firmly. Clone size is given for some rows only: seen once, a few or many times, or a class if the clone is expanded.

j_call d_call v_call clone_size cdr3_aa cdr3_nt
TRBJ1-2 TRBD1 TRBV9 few CASSAITGDYGYTF TGTGCCAGCAGCGCGATTACAGGGGACTATGGCTACACCTTC
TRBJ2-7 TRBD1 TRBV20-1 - CSATPTPGQEFYEQYF TGCAGTGCTACCCCAACTCCGGGACAGGAGTTCTACGAGCAGTACTTC
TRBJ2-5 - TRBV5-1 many CASSLYETQYF TGCGCCAGCAGCTTGTACGAGACCCAGTACTTC
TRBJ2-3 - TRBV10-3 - CAISEPPGDTQYF TGTGCCATCAGTGAGCCGCCCGGGGATACGCAGTATTTT
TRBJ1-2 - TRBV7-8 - CASSLSGKGYTF TGTGCCAGCAGCTTATCCGGGAAAGGCTACACCTTC
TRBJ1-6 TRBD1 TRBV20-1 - CSAYSGTGGSNSPLHF TGCAGTGCATACTCCGGGACAGGGGGCTCTAATTCACCCCTCCACTTT
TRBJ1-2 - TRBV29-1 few CSVPTQGYQGYGYTF TGCAGCGTTCCTACCCAGGGCTATCAAGGTTATGGCTACACCTTC
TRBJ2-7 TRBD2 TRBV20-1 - CSARDYLYEQYF TGCAGTGCTCGGGACTACCTCTACGAGCAGTACTTC
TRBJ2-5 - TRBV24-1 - CATSDPGGETQYF TGTGCCACCAGTGATCCAGGGGGGGAGACCCAGTACTTC
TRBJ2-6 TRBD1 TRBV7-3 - CASSRWTGTSGANVLTF TGTGCCAGCAGCCGCTGGACAGGGACCTCTGGGGCCAACGTCCTGACTTTC
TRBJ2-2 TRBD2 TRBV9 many CASSVAGTSGGAGGELFF TGTGCCAGCAGCGTAGCTGGTACTAGCGGGGGGGCCGGCGGGGAGCTGTTTTTT
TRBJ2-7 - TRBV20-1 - CSASRASVHEQYF TGCAGTGCTAGTAGGGCTAGCGTCCACGAGCAGTACTTC
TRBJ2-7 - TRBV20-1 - CSARSPQTISYEQYF TGCAGTGCTAGATCCCCTCAGACCATCTCCTACGAGCAGTACTTC
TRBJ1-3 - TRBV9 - CASSVRGGRNTIYF TGTGCCAGCAGCGTACGAGGGGGGCGAAACACCATATATTTT
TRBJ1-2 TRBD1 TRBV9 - CASSVALGTGGASGYTF TGTGCCAGCAGCGTAGCTTTGGGGACAGGGGGCGCATCTGGCTACACCTTC
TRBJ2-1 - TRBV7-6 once CASSPDTDNEQFF TGTGCCAGCAGCCCGGACACTGACAATGAGCAGTTCTTC
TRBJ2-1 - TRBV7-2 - CASSQTRSGQFF TGTGCCAGCAGCCAAACGAGATCAGGGCAGTTCTTC
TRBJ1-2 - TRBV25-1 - CASSEYGAATGYTF TGTGCCAGCAGTGAATACGGGGCCGCGACAGGCTACACCTTC
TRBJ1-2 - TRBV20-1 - CSARLPRGDYTF TGCAGTGCCCGACTACCGCGGGGGGACTACACCTTC
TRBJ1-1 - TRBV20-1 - CSAEEQINTEAFF TGCAGTGCCGAGGAACAGATCAACACTGAAGCTTTCTTT
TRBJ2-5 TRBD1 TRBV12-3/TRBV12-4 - CASGDRGQGLETQYF TGTGCCAGCGGGGACAGGGGGCAAGGGCTTGAGACCCAGTACTTC
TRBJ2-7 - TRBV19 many CASSILGTSYEQYF TGTGCCAGTAGTATTCTTGGCACCTCCTACGAGCAGTACTTC
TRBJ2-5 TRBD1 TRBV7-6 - CASSLETQGAETQYF TGTGCCAGCAGCTTAGAAACACAGGGGGCGGAGACCCAGTACTTC
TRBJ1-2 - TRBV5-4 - CASSSQGINYGYTF TGTGCCAGCAGCTCCCAGGGGATAAACTATGGCTACACCTTC
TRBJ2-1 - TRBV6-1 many CASSAYGEQFF TGTGCCAGCAGCGCTTATGGTGAGCAGTTCTTC
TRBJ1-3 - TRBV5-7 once CASSFCKSLRNTIYF TGTGCCAGCAGCTTTTGTAAGTCTCTGAGAAACACCATATATTTT
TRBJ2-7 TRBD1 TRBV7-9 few CASSSTGVNSYEQYF TGTGCCAGCAGCTCTACAGGGGTGAACTCCTACGAGCAGTACTTC
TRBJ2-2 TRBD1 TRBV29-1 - CSAGQGASTGELFF TGCAGCGCCGGACAGGGGGCATCCACCGGGGAGCTGTTTTTT